Shown below are 8 T cell receptor beta chains from a single sample sequenced in a study of CD8 T cells in ankylosing spondylitis. TCRdb redid the calling of the 5' RACE reads with MiXCR, one entry per CDR3 protein. The sample records about 300,000 distinct CDR3 sequences, 11% being singletons. Sequenced material: blood, either unsorted or a sorted T cell fraction (not recorded which). Receptors were obtained from a female donor with ankylosing spondylitis or in good health (not recorded which).

This clonotype came up many times. V gene TRBV20-1 combines with J gene TRBJ2-3; 11 bases agree with TRBD2. Per the germline V gene, CDR1 is DFQATT and CDR2 is SNEGSKA (reference sequence). The trim removed 3 bases at V and 4 bases at J, leaving 3 bases unmatched. This CDR3 is 14 amino acids long. The CDR3: CSASTSGRPDTQYF. The CDR3 coding sequence is TGCAGTGCTAGCACTAGCGGGAGACCAGATACGCAGTATTTT.

In its sample, this clonotype was seen many times. The chain employs TRBV20-1 and TRBJ1-5, with 7 nucleotides matching TRBD1. Trimming removed 6 bases from V and 4 bases from J; junction bases left unmatched: 6. Germline values: CDR1 DFQATT, CDR2 SNEGSKA (reference sequence). CDR3 size: 13 residues. The DNA of the CDR3 is TGCAGTGCCAGGGAGACAGGGAATCAGCCCCAGCATTTT. It translates to CSARETGNQPQHF.

Many counts were recorded for this clonotype. The chain recombines TRBV6-1 with TRBJ1-6; possibly TRBD1 for D (5 bases). Germline V gene data show CDR1 as MNHNS and CDR2 as SASEGT. V was shortened by 4 bases and J by 10 bases, with 17 bases between the two germline ends. The CDR3 runs to 15 residues. The CDR3 spells CASSAAGLLGSPLHF. CDR3 nucleotide sequence: TGTGCCAGCAGTGCAGCAGGGCTTCTGGGATCACCCCTCCACTTT.

V and J are TRBV5-1 and TRBJ2-1; 11 nucleotides match TRBD2. V shed 5 bases, J shed 7 bases, and the junction held 5 bases outside the gene matches. The germline gives CDR1 SGHRS, CDR2 YFSETQ. The CDR3 extends over 14 amino acids. Written as DNA, the CDR3 is TGCGCCAGCAGAACTAGCGGGAGTGGGAATGAGCAGTTCTTC. Translating gives CASRTSGSGNEQFF.

V is TRBV23-1 and J is TRBJ2-1; D unclear. TRBV23-1 is reported as an ORF; its role is uncertain. This CDR3 has 16 residues. Trimming removed 3 bases at V and 6 bases at J, with 18 bases between. CDR3 in amino acids: CASSQPPKLLVNEQFF. CDR3 nucleotide sequence: TGCGCCAGCAGTCAGCCTCCTAAGCTCCTAGTCAATGAGCAGTTCTTC.

This clonotype was seen ten or more times. The rearrangement links TRBV7-2 to TRBJ2-3, with a tentative D call TRBD1 (5 bases). Per the germline V gene, CDR1 is SGHTA and CDR2 is FQGNSA. CDR3 length: 15 amino acids. V lost 1 base and J lost 2, with 10 bases in between. CDR3 in amino acids: CASSLEIGATDTQYF. The DNA for the CDR3 is TGTGCCAGCAGCTTAGAAATAGGGGCCACAGATACGCAGTATTTT. The variable domain in full, with the rest retrieved from reference TRBV7-2 and TRBJ2-3, is GAGVSQSPSNKVTEKGKDVELRCDPISGHTALYWYRQSLGQGLEFLIYFQGNSAPDKSGLPSDRFSAERTGGSVSTLTIQRTQQEDSAVYLCASSLEIGATDTQYFGPGTRLTVL.

At least ten counts were recorded for this clonotype. The chain recombines TRBV4-3 with TRBJ2-3; D is undetermined. Germline CDR1 reads LGHNA; CDR2 reads YSLEER. The CDR3 consists of 12 residues. Trimming stripped 1 base from V and 4 bases from J, with 3 bases between. The CDR3 protein is CASSQASDTQYF. CDR3 nucleotide sequence: TGCGCCAGCAGCCAAGCTTCAGATACGCAGTATTTT.

This clonotype was seen many times. Here the CDR3 reads CASSETGAAYSNQPQHF. For the CDR3, the DNA is TGTGCCAGCTCTGAGACAGGGGCCGCGTATAGCAATCAGCCCCAGCATTTT. This chain uses TRBV2 with TRBJ1-5; TRBD1 agrees at 8 bases. After removal of 8 bases from V and 0 bases from J, the junction contained 12 bases not matched to a gene. The V gene's germline CDR1 is SNHLY and CDR2 FYNNEI. This CDR3 has 17 amino acids.